One sample yielded the 8 T cell receptor beta chains listed below, sequenced in a study of blood T cells in healthy people across ages. The use of a sample-barcoded 5' primer and a J-beta primer mix characterized a second PCR of about 7 to 12 cycles. TCRdb processed the 5' RACE reads anew with MiXCR; each CDR3 protein has one entry. The sample lists fewer than 2,000,000 distinct CDR3 sequences, roughly two fifths occurring once. Sequences were obtained from blood. The receptor set was obtained from a human donor in good health.

The chain combines TRBV20-1 with TRBJ2-7; 10 nucleotides align to TRBD2. The germline CDR1 and CDR2 sequences are DFQATT and SNEGSKA (reference sequence). CDR3 length: 14 amino acids. The trim removed 0 bases at V and 4 bases at J, leaving 3 bases unmatched. The CDR3 loop reads CSARDLAGVYEQYF. CDR3 DNA sequence: TGCAGTGCTAGAGATCTAGCGGGGGTATACGAGCAGTACTTC.

In its sample, this clonotype was seen a few times. This chain connects TRBV12-3 or TRBV12-4 to TRBJ2-7; a possible D gene is TRBD2 (7 bases). V lost 3 bases to trimming and J lost 4 bases, with 22 bases between them. This CDR3 spans 17 amino acids. For the CDR3, the DNA is TGTGCCAGCAGTTTTGGTATTGAAGGGGGGGCCGTTTACGAGCAGTACTTC. It encodes CASSFGIEGGAVYEQYF.

The J gene is TRBJ1-2, the V gene TRBV6-2 or TRBV6-3; the match to TRBD1 covers 9 bases. The CDR3 is 16 residues long. J gave up 7 bases and V 4 bases, and 13 bases lay outside the gene matches. Germline V CDR1 and CDR2: MNHEY, SVGEGT. The CDR3 sequence: CASSSHRDRDLSGYTF. The CDR3 DNA sequence: TGTGCCAGCAGTTCCCATCGGGACAGGGACTTGAGTGGCTACACCTTC.

This clonotype occurred a few times. The chain uses TRBV12-3 or TRBV12-4 and TRBJ1-2; D is unresolved. The length of the CDR3 is 12 residues. The V and J ends lost 1 base and 7 bases respectively, with 7 bases between them. CDR3 sequence: CASSLGRSGYTF. CDR3 bases: TGTGCCAGCAGTTTAGGAAGGAGTGGCTACACCTTC.

This clonotype showed up just a few times. The chain uses TRBV27 and TRBJ2-4; D could derive from TRBD1 or TRBD2 (5 bases each). The germline CDR1 and CDR2 sequences are MNHEY and SMNVEV (reference sequence). V lost 0 bases to trimming and J lost 5 bases, with 14 bases between them. CDR3 length: 16 residues. The CDR3 nucleotides are TGTGCCAGCAGTTTATCCAACCGGGACGGACAAAACATTCAGTACTTC. This translates into CASSLSNRDGQNIQYF.

V gene TRBV19 combines with J gene TRBJ1-2; D gene ambiguous. The germline V gene encodes CDR1 LNHDA and CDR2 SQIVND (reference sequence). This CDR3 has 14 amino acids. Trimming pared 1 base from V and 3 bases from J, leaving 9 bases between. This CDR3 is CASSIGPADYGYTF. The CDR3 bases are TGTGCCAGTAGTATAGGGCCAGCCGACTATGGCTACACCTTC. The whole variable domain, filled in from reference TRBV19 and TRBJ1-2, reads DGGITQSPKYLFRKEGQNVTLSCEQNLNHDAMYWYRQDPGQGLRLIYYSQIVNDFQKGDIAEGYSVSREKKESFPLTVTSAQKNPTAFYLCASSIGPADYGYTFGSGTRLTVV.

The V gene is TRBV3-1, the J gene TRBJ1-1; D is ambiguous. V was trimmed by 0 bases and J by 9 bases, leaving 11 bases between them. The CDR3 covers 13 residues. The germline CDR1 and CDR2 sequences are LGHDT and YNNKEL (reference sequence). CDR3 protein: CASSQDTQTQAFF. The CDR3 bases are TGTGCCAGCAGCCAAGATACACAGACCCAAGCTTTCTTT. The whole variable domain, filled in from reference TRBV3-1 and TRBJ1-1, reads DTAVSQTPKYLVTQMGNDKSIKCEQNLGHDTMYWYKQDSKKFLKIMFSYNNKELIINETVPNRFSPKSPDKAHLNLHINSLELGDSAVYFCASSQDTQTQAFFGQGTRLTVV.

J is TRBJ2-4 and V is TRBV7-9; perhaps TRBD2 as D (6 bases). The DNA end lines up better with TRBJ2-5; the J call may be wrong. Germline values: CDR1 SEHNR, CDR2 FQNEAQ (reference sequence). The CDR3 spans 15 residues. In nucleotides, the CDR3 is TGTGCCAGCACCTACCCGGGACTGACACAAGAGACCCAGTACTTC. As protein: CASTYPGLTQETQYF.